The rows below give T cell receptor beta chains drawn from one sample of a study of chemoradiotherapy in HPV16-positive cancers. Here immunoSEQ multiplex PCR was the method, and the copy in TCRdb shows in-frame clones only, minus some. The sample holds about 68,000 clones; roughly 90% are singletons and the top ten take 3.5% to 4.5%. Material: blood, obtained from a patient who underwent chemoradiotherapy. Source of these receptors: a human donor with HPV-associated anogenital cancer. Each CDR3 is given with its conserved first and last residue. The D gene is left open where the match is weak. Clone size is not always given. Where it is, it says once, few, many or a class for expanded clones.

J	size	V	D	DNA	CDR3
TRBJ2-7	.	TRBV29-1	TRBD1	TGCAGCGTTGAAACCCCACGGGACAGGGCAAACGAGCAGTACTTC	CSVETPRDRANEQYF
TRBJ2-1	few	TRBV18	.	TGTGCCAGCTCACCGGGGGAGGTGCAGTTCTTC	CASSPGEVQFF
TRBJ2-2	.	TRBV4-1	TRBD1	TGCGCCAGCAGCGGACAGACAGGGGGCGCCGGGACCGGGGAGCTGTTTTTT	CASSGQTGGAGTGELFF
TRBJ1-5	once	TRBV4-1	.	TGCGCCAGCAGCCAAGTTGGTGGACAAGGGCTTCGGCCCCAGCATTTT	CASSQVGGQGLRPQHF
TRBJ2-7	.	TRBV28	.	TGTGCCAGCAGCACCTCTCCGTGGGGGCAGGTCTACGAGCAGTACTTC	CASSTSPWGQVYEQYF
TRBJ2-5	.	TRBV19	.	TGTGCCAGTAGTATAGCCCCGGAGGAGACCCAGTACTTC	CASSIAPEETQYF
TRBJ2-1	.	TRBV5-4	.	TGTGCCAGCAGCTTGGTATCCAGTGAGCACAATGAGCAGTTCTTC	CASSLVSSEHNEQFF
TRBJ2-5	.	TRBV30	TRBD2	TGTGCCTGGAGTGTAAGAACTAGCGGGGGGATCCAAGAGACCCAGTACTTC	CAWSVRTSGGIQETQYF
TRBJ2-5	.	TRBV30	TRBD2	TGTGCCTGGTCCGGGACTAGCGGGGGATCCGGGGAGACCCAGTACTTC	CAWSGTSGGSGETQYF
TRBJ2-3	.	TRBV9	.	TGTGCCAGCAGCTCTGGGGGCTCAGATACGCAGTATTTT	CASSSGGSDTQYF
TRBJ1-2	.	TRBV9	.	TGTGCCAGCAGCCGCCAATTAGGTTCGCATGGCTACACCTTC	CASSRQLGSHGYTF
TRBJ2-7	.	TRBV5-6	.	TGTGCCAGCAGCTTTTATTTTGGGACCCCCGAGCAGTACTTC	CASSFYFGTPEQYF
TRBJ2-1	few	TRBV6-4	.	TGTGCCAGCAGTCCGGGTGGGGTTGTCAATGAGCAGTTCTTC	CASSPGGVVNEQFF
TRBJ1-5	.	TRBV6-1	TRBD1	TGTGCCAGCAGTGGGGGACAGGGTGGACGAGGTCAGCCCCAGCATTTT	CASSGGQGGRGQPQHF
TRBJ1-5	.	TRBV28	.	TGTGCCAGCAGTTCTACAGGGCTCCCCCTTTATAGCAATCAGCCCCAGCATTTT	CASSSTGLPLYSNQPQHF
TRBJ2-1	once	TRBV7-9	.	TGTGCCAGCAGCTTAGGTTCAGCCTACAATGAGCAGTTCTTC	CASSLGSAYNEQFF
TRBJ2-1	.	TRBV6-5	.	TGTGCCAGCAGTAGGGGGGGGCAGGGTGGCAATGAGCAGTTCTTC	CASSRGGQGGNEQFF
TRBJ1-4	.	TRBV6-1	TRBD1	TGTGCCAGCGGTGGGACAGGGTATGAAAAACTGTTTTTT	CASGGTGYEKLFF
TRBJ1-2	.	TRBV11-2	.	TGTGCCAGCAGCTTAGGCCCCCTTACACCTAACTATGGCTACACCTTC	CASSLGPLTPNYGYTF
TRBJ2-5	.	TRBV10-3	.	TGTGCCATCAGTGACTACAGGGTGGGAGGAGAGACCCAGTACTTC	CAISDYRVGGETQYF
TRBJ1-4	.	TRBV14	TRBD1	TGTGCCAGCAGCAGGCAGACAGGGGGCAACGAAAAACTGTTTTTT	CASSRQTGGNEKLFF
TRBJ1-2	.	TRBV5-1	TRBD1	TGCGCCAGCAGCTTGGCACAGGGGGCAGGCTATGGCTACACCTTC	CASSLAQGAGYGYTF
TRBJ1-6	.	TRBV21-1	.	TGTGCCAGCAGCTGGCGGACGGGAAATAATTCACCCCTCCACTTT	CASSWRTGNNSPLHF
TRBJ2-7	.	TRBV5-1	.	TGCGCCAGCAGCTTGCGGGACAGGTGGGAAGCGGGAGACTACGAGCAGTACTTC	CASSLRDRWEAGDYEQYF
TRBJ2-2	.	TRBV4-1	TRBD2	TGCGCCAGCAGCCAAGTCCTACTAGCGGCGAACACCGGGGAGCTGTTTTTT	CASSQVLLAANTGELFF
TRBJ2-1	.	TRBV4-1	.	TGCGCCAGCAGCCAAGAGCCCCAGGGACCCAAGCAGTTCTTC	CASSQEPQGPKQFF
TRBJ1-2	.	TRBV27	.	TGTGCCAGCAGTTTATTTCTTTCGGCAAGTGGCTACACCTTC	CASSLFLSASGYTF
TRBJ2-1	few	TRBV11-2	TRBD2	TGTGCCAGCAGCGTGACTAGCGGGAATATGAATGAGCAGTTCTTC	CASSVTSGNMNEQFF
TRBJ2-5	.	TRBV2	.	TGTGCCAGCAGTGAAGGACGTCAGGGGGGCGCCCAGTACTTC	CASSEGRQGGAQYF
TRBJ1-2	.	TRBV5-1	.	TGCGCCAGCAGCTTGGGCGGGACAAACTATGGCTACACCTTC	CASSLGGTNYGYTF
TRBJ2-3	.	TRBV5-6	.	TGTGCCAGCAGCTCGACAGTCACTAGCACAGATACGCAGTATTTT	CASSSTVTSTDTQYF
TRBJ2-1	.	TRBV7-9	.	TGTGCCAGCAGCGCCGGGTCCTCCTACAATGAGCAGTTCTTC	CASSAGSSYNEQFF
TRBJ1-2	few	TRBV6-5	.	TGTGCCAGCAGTTACCTCACGGGGAGACACTATGGCTACACCTTC	CASSYLTGRHYGYTF
TRBJ2-1	.	TRBV14	.	TGTGCCAGCAGCTTGGACAGCGTGAACCTCAATGAGCAGTTCTTC	CASSLDSVNLNEQFF
TRBJ2-7	.	TRBV27	TRBD1	TGTGCCAGCAGTACCACAGGGGTAGGAGAGCAGTACTTC	CASSTTGVGEQYF
TRBJ1-4	.	TRBV30	.	TGTGCCTGGAGCGGACACCGGGGGGAAAAACTGTTTTTT	CAWSGHRGEKLFF
TRBJ1-1	.	TRBV27	.	TGTGCCAGCAGCCGTGATCGGCAGGGTTACACTGAAGCTTTCTTT	CASSRDRQGYTEAFF
TRBJ1-4	.	TRBV6-1	TRBD1	TGTGCCAGCAGTGAATACAGGGGGGCAGTTGAAAAACTGTTTTTT	CASSEYRGAVEKLFF
TRBJ1-1	.	TRBV18	.	TGTGCCAGCTCAGGCCTCCGGGCTACGAACACTGAAGCTTTCTTT	CASSGLRATNTEAFF
TRBJ2-7	.	TRBV28	.	TGTGCCAGCAGGTCAGGAGGGGCCTACGAGCAGTACTTC	CASRSGGAYEQYF
TRBJ2-7	.	TRBV28	TRBD2	TGTGCCAGCAGTTACGGCGGGAGGAACGAGCAGTACTTC	CASSYGGRNEQYF
TRBJ1-1	once	TRBV5-6	.	TGTGCCAGCAGCCAACTACAGGGTGTAGTCACTGAAGCTTTCTTT	CASSQLQGVVTEAFF
TRBJ1-1	.	TRBV6-5	.	TGTGCCAGCAGTTACTCGTGGGGGAACACTGAAGCTTTCTTT	CASSYSWGNTEAFF
TRBJ2-1	once	TRBV27	.	TGTGCCAGCAGCCGGGCGGCCGAGCAGTTCTTC	CASSRAAEQFF
TRBJ1-2	.	TRBV19	.	TGTGCCAGTAGTGTGACTGGGACAAATCGAAATCGAAAGACCTATGGCTACACCTTC	CASSVTGTNRNRKTYGYTF
TRBJ2-3	.	TRBV5-1	TRBD2	TGCGCCAGCAGCGGATTAGCGGGGACGACAGATACGCAGTATTTT	CASSGLAGTTDTQYF
TRBJ2-7	few	TRBV4-1	.	TGCGCCAGCAGCCAAGGGGACGGAAAATACGAGCAGTACTTC	CASSQGDGKYEQYF
TRBJ1-1	.	TRBV27	.	TGTGCCAGCAGTACCAGAAAACGGAACACTGAAGCTTTCTTT	CASSTRKRNTEAFF